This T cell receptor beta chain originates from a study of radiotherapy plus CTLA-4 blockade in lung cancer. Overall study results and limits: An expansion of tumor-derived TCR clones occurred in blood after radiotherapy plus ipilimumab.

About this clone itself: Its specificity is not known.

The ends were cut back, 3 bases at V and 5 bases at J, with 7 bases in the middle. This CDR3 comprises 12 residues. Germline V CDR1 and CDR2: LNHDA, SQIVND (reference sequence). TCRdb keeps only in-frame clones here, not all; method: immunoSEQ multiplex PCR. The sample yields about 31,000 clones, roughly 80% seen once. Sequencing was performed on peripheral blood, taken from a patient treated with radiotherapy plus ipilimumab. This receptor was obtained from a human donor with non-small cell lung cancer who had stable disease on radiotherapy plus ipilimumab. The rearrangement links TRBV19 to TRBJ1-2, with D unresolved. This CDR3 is CASSMADYGYTF. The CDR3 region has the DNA TGTGCCAGTAGTATGGCTGATTATGGCTACACCTTC.